This TCR beta chain was profiled in a study of T cells in Graves' hyperthyroidism and ophthalmopathy. This clonotype was detected many times. RNA transcripts were the template for amplifying TCR beta CDR3 regions. HTBI primers drove first-round RT-PCR of the TCR CDR3. Each CDR3 protein is one row after TCRdb ran MiXCR on the multiplex PCR reads. This table holds 450,000 to 650,000 distinct CDR3 sequences, 15% to 20% found once. Trimming removed 6 bases from V and 7 bases from J; junction bases left unmatched: 8. Germline V lookup: CDR1 PRHDT, CDR2 FYEKMQ (reference sequence). CDR3 length equals 14 residues.

The TCR comes from a woman between 18 and 29 years old with Graves' ophthalmopathy. Input material: blood. The chain carries TRBV13 and TRBJ2-1; 8 nucleotides line up with TRBD2. CDR3: CASRRAGDGNEQFF. CDR3 sequence (DNA): TGTGCCAGCAGGAGAGCGGGAGATGGGAATGAGCAGTTCTTC.